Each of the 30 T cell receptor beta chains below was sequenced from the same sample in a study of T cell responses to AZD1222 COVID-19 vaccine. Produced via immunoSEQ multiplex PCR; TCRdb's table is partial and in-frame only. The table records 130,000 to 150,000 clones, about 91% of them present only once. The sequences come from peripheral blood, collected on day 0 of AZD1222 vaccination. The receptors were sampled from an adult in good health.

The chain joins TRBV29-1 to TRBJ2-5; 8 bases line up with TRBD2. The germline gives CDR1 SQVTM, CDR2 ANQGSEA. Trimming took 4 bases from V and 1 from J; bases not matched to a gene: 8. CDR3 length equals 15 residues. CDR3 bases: TGCAGCGTTGTCTTTCGGGGGGGCCCCCAAGAGACCCAGTACTTC. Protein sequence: CSVVFRGGPQETQYF.

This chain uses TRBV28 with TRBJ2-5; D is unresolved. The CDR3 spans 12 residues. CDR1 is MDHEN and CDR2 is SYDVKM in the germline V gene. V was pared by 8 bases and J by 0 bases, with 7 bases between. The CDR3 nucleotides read TGTGCCAGCGTGGGTAACCAAGAGACCCAGTACTTC. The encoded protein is CASVGNQETQYF.

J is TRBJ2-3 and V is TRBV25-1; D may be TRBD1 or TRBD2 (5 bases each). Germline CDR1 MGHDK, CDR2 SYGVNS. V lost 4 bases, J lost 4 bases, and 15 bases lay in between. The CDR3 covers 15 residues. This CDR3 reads CASSVSGTSPDTQYF. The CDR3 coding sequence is TGTGCCAGCAGTGTATCCGGGACGAGCCCAGATACGCAGTATTTT.

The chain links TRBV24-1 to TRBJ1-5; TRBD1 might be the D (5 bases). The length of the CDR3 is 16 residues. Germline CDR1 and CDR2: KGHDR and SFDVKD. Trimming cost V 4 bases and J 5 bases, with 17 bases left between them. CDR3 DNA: TGTGCCACCAGTGACCCCGGGGCGGGCGAAGATCAGCCCCAGCATTTT. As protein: CATSDPGAGEDQPQHF.

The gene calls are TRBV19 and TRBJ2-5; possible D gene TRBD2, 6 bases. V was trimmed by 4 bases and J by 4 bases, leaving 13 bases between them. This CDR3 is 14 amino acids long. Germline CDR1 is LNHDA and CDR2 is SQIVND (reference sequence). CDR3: CASSRGGVRETQYF. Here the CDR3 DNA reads TGTGCCAGTAGTAGGGGAGGAGTCCGAGAGACCCAGTACTTC.

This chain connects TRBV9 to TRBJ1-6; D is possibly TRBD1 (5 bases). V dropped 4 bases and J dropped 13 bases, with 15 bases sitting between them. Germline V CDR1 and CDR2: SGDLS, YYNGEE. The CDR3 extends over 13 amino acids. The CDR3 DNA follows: TGTGCCAGCAGCAGACAGACGGCGGGGCCCCTCCACTTT. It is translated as CASSRQTAGPLHF.

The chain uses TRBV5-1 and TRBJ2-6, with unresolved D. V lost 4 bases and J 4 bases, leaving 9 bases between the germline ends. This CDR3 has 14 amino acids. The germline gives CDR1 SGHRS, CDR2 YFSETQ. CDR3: CASSESGGANVLTF. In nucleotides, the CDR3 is TGCGCCAGCAGCGAGTCCGGAGGGGCCAACGTCCTGACTTTC. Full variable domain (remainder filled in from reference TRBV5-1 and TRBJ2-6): KAGVTQTPRYLIKTRGQQVTLSCSPISGHRSVSWYQQTPGQGLQFLFEYFSETQRNKGNFPGRFSGRQFSNSRSEMNVSTLELGDSALYLCASSESGGANVLTFGAGSRLTVL.

CDR3 in amino acids: CASSQDQGALFGYTF. For the CDR3, the DNA is TGCGCCAGCAGCCAAGATCAGGGGGCTTTATTTGGCTACACCTTC. The chain couples TRBV4-1 to TRBJ1-2, with 8 bases that match TRBD1. CDR3 length equals 15 residues. Trimming cost V 0 bases and J 7 bases; bases outside gene matches: 7. CDR1 MGHRA and CDR2 YSYEKL come from the germline V gene.

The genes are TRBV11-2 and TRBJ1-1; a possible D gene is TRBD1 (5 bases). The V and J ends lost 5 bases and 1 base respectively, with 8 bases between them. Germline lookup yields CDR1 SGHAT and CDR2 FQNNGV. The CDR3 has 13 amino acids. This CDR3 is CASSRQTNTEAFF. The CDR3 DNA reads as TGTGCCAGCAGCAGACAGACGAACACTGAAGCTTTCTTT.

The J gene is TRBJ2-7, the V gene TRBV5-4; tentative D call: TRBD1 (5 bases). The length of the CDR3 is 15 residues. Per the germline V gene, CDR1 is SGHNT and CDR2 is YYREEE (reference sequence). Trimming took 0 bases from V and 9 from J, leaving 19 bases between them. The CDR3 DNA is TGTGCCAGCAGCTTGGCAAGCAGGGCCACGGTTGTGCAGTACTTC. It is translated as CASSLASRATVVQYF.

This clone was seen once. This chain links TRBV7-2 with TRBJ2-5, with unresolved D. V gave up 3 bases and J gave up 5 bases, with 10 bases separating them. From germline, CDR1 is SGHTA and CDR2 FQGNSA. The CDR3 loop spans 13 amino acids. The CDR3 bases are TGTGCCAGCAGCTTTGGGTCCGGGGAGACCCAGTACTTC. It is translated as CASSFGSGETQYF.

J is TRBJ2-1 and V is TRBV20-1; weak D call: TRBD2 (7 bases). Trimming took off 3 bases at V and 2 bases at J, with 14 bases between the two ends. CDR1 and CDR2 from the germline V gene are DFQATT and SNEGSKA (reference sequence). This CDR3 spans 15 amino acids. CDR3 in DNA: TGCAGTGCTAGTCGGGCGGGGGCCCCCTACAATGAGCAGTTCTTC. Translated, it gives CSASRAGAPYNEQFF.

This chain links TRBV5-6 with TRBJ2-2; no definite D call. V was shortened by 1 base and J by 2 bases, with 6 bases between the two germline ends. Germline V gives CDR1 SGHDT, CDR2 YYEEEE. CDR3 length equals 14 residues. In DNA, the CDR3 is TGTGCCAGCAGCTTGTACTCAAACACCGGGGAGCTGTTTTTT. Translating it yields CASSLYSNTGELFF.

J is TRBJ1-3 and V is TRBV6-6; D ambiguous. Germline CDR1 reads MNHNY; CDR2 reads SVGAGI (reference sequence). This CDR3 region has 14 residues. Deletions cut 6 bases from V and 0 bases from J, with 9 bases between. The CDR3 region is CASSLTASGNTIYF. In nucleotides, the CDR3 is TGTGCCAGCAGCCTGACGGCCTCTGGAAACACCATATATTTT.

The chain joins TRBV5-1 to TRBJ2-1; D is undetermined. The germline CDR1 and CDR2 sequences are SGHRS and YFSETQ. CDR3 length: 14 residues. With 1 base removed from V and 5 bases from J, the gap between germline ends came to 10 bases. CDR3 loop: CASSLQVSNNEQFF. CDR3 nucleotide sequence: TGCGCCAGCAGCTTGCAAGTCTCGAACAATGAGCAGTTCTTC.

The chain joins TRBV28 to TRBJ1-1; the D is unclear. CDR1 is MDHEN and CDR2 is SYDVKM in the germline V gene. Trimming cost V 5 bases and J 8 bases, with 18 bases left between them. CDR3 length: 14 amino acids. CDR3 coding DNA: TGTGCCAGCAGTCAATTTTCTCTTACATTGGAAGCTTTCTTT. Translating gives CASSQFSLTLEAFF.

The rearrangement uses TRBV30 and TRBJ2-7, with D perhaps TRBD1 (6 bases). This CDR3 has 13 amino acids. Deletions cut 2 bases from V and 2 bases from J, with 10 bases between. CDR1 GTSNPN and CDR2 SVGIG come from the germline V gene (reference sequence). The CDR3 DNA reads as TGTGCCTGGAGTATAACAGGGCCCTACGAGCAGTACTTC. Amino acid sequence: CAWSITGPYEQYF.

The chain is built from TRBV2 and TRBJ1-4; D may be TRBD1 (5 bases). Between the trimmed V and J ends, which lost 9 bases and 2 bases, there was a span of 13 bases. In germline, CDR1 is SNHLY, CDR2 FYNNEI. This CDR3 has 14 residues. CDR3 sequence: CASGQTPTNEKLFF. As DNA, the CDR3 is TGTGCCAGTGGACAAACCCCCACTAATGAAAAACTGTTTTTT.

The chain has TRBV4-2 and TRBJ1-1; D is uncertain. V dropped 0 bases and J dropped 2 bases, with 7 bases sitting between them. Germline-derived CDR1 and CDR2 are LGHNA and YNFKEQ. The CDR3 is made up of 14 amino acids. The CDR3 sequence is CASSQDRINTEAFF. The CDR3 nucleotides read TGTGCCAGCAGCCAAGATAGGATCAACACTGAAGCTTTCTTT.

In nucleotides, the CDR3 is TGTGCCAGCAGCCGTGACAGGAGTGGGACTGAAGCTTTCTTT. It specifies CASSRDRSGTEAFF. The rearrangement links TRBV7-2 to TRBJ1-1; D is possibly TRBD1 (6 bases). The CDR3 length is 14 residues. The germline V gene encodes CDR1 SGHTA and CDR2 FQGNSA. Trimming pared 5 bases from V and 5 bases from J, leaving 15 bases between.

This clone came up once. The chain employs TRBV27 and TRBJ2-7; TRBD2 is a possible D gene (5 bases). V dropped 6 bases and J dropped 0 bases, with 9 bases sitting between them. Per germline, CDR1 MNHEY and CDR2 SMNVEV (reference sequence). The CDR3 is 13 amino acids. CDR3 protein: CASSLDSSYEQYF. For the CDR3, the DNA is TGTGCCAGCAGCCTGGACTCCTCCTACGAGCAGTACTTC.

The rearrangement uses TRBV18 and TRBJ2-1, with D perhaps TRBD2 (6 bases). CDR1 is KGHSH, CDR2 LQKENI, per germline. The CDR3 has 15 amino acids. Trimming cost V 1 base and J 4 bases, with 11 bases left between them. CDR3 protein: CASSPRGDLYNEQFF. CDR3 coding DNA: TGTGCCAGCTCACCACGGGGGGACCTATACAATGAGCAGTTCTTC.

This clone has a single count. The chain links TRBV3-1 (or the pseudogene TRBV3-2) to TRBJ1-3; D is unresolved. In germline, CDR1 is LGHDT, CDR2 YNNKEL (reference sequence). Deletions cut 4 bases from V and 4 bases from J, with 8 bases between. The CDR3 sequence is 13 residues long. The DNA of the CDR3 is TGTGCCAGCAGCCCTACATTCGGAAACACCATATATTTT. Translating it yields CASSPTFGNTIYF.

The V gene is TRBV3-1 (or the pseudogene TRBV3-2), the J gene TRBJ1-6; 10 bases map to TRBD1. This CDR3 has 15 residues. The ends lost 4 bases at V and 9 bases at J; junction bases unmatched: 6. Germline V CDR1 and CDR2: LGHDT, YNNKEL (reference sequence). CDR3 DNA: TGTGCCAGCAGCCCACCCCGGACAGGGGGTTCACCCCTCCACTTT. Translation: CASSPPRTGGSPLHF.

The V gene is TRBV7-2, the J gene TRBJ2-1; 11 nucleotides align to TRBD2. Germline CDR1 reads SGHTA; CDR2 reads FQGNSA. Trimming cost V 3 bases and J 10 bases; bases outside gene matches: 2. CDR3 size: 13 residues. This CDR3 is CASSFLAGGEQFF. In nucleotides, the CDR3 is TGTGCCAGCAGCTTCCTAGCGGGGGGAGAGCAGTTCTTC.

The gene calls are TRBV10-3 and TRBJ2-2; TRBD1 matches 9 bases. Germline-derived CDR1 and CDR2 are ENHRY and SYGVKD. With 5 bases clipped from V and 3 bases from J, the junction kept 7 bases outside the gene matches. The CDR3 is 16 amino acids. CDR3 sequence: CAISSQGALDTGELFF. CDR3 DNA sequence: TGTGCCATCAGTTCACAGGGGGCGCTGGACACCGGGGAGCTGTTTTTT.

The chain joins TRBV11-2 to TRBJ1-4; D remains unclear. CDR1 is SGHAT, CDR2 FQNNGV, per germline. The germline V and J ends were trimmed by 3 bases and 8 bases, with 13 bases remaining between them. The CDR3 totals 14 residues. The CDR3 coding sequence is TGTGCCAGCAGCTTGAGGCTGGCCAAGGAAAAACTGTTTTTT. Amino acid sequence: CASSLRLAKEKLFF. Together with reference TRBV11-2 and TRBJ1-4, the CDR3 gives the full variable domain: EAGVAQSPRYKIIEKRQSVAFWCNPISGHATLYWYQQILGQGPKLLIQFQNNGVVDDSQLPKDRFSAERLKGVDSTLKIQPAKLEDSAVYLCASSLRLAKEKLFFGSGTQLSVL.

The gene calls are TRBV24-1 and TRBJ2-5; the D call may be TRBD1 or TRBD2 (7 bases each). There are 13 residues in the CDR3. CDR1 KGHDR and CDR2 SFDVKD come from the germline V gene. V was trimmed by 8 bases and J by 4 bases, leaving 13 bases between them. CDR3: CATMGGTAETQYF. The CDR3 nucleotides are TGTGCCACCATGGGAGGGACAGCAGAGACCCAGTACTTC.

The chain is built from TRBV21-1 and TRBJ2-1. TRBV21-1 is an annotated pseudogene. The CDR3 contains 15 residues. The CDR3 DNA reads TGTGCCAGCAGCAAAGTCTCAGCTTCGGCCAATGAGCAGTTCTTC. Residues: CASSKVSASANEQFF.

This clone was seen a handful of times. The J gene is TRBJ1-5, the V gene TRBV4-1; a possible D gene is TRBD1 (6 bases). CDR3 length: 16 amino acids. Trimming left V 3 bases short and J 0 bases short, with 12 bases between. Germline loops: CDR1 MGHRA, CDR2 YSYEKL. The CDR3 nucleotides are TGCGCCAGCAGCCATGACAGGACTTATAGCAATCAGCCCCAGCATTTT. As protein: CASSHDRTYSNQPQHF.